This TCR beta chain was documented in a study of human T cells and chemical hapten exposure (dated by TCRdb to the early 2020s). Concerning the study at large: For sensitization, 2% DPC in acetone was applied to an approximately 2 cm by approximately 2 cm area of upper inner arm skin. Libraries were pooled for sequencing, and per-sample TCR yields varied mainly because of small differences in library volumes within the pool. Blood was sampled from patients pre-sensitization (week 0) and at 2, 6 and about 24 weeks after DPC sensitization. This study followed changes in the peripheral blood TCR repertoire in vivo during primary and secondary sensitization of alopecia patients to the hapten diphenylcyclopropenone (DPC). Under 30 alopecia patients gave blood for TCR sequencing at one to four time points (pre-sensitization, 2, 6 and 24 weeks). The mostly female patient cohort included alopecia areata with under or over 50% scalp involvement, alopecia totalis and alopecia universalis. Weekly therapeutic DPC doses were additionally applied to the scalp of patients throughout the approximately 24-week study period. Patch testing was performed on the upper back with Finn chambers containing 0.01% DPC, and the patch tests were scored after 6 days according to International Contact Dermatitis Research Group standards.

This clonotype was seen many times. Its antigen has not been determined. Qualities for individual bases were not recorded, and no much larger clone is one base off. Inclusive of the bounding cysteine and phenylalanine, the CDR3 is 16 residues long. Only the CDR3 portion is preserved as DNA: 48 bases, with reading frame beginning at the first base. The junction carries 6 bases between V and J, which are trimmed by 0 bases and 0 bases respectively. Based on the germline V gene, the CDR1 and CDR2 sequences are LGHNA and YSLEER. Points the paper makes about the study in general: Significantly more large CDR3 similarity clusters were formed by expanded TCRs than by pre-sensitization or healthy control sets, consistent with antigen-driven responses. All patients had alopecia, a presumed autoimmune disease, so their immune response might differ from that of healthy individuals. After repeated subsampling, the strength of the expansion versus patch-test correlation and the threshold at which it became significant changed. Patch test score was positively correlated with the number of PT1 expanded TCRs, with significance at thresholds 8, 16 and 32 but not at 4. No change with DPC sensitization was found in the number of TCRs above 1 in 1000 frequency, and no evidence of global repertoire structure alterations was found.

Library creation used RACE. Sequenced using a NextSeq 500. Library preparation attached unique molecular identifiers to individual cDNA molecules for quantitative, reproducible TCR counting. Both TCR alpha and TCR beta chains were sequenced from each blood RNA sample. In the paper's pipeline: The median number of TCRs per sample was some 100,000, ranging from roughly 20,000 to 690,600. The Decombinator software suite was used to annotate the V, J and CDR3 of the TCR reads. To make PS versus PT1 abundance plots, every sample was subsampled to the same number of TCRs (28,000). Expanded TCRs were defined as absent before sensitization and observed at least eight times at the 2-week time point. TCRdb took the public reads, trimmed them with fastp at Q25, ran MiXCR for clone calling and kept in-frame beta chains. Each entry is one CDR3 protein sequence, shown with its most common DNA and genes. These V and J calls derive from TCRdb rather than the authors' analysis. This sample holds around 300,000 distinct CDR3 sequences; around 5.5% were observed only once. Of the sample, roughly 8.2% falls within the top ten clones.

This specimen's time point label, interpreted: pre-sensitization, week 0. The sample's treatment or condition label, in plain terms: therapeutic diphenylcyclopropenone sensitization with weekly scalp DPC. At every patch-test visit, the blood draw took place before the patch test was put on. Patients were considered eligible if aged 18 to 70, diagnosed with alopecia and deemed suitable for DPC therapy, and patients were excluded if pregnant. Total RNA was isolated from unfractionated whole blood collected in Tempus Blood RNA tubes. The source is a woman between 18 and 30 years old with alopecia areata. Some clones in this sample may be carry-over from other donors' samples. Recombination connected TRBV4-3 to TRBJ2-6, with no confidently assigned D gene. Specimen: whole blood, collected in connection with sensitization to the hapten diphenylcyclopropenone (DPC). The sequence in DNA is TGCGCCAGCAGCCAAGATTACAGCTCTGGGGCCAACGTCCTGACTTTC. The translation is CASSQDYSSGANVLTF.